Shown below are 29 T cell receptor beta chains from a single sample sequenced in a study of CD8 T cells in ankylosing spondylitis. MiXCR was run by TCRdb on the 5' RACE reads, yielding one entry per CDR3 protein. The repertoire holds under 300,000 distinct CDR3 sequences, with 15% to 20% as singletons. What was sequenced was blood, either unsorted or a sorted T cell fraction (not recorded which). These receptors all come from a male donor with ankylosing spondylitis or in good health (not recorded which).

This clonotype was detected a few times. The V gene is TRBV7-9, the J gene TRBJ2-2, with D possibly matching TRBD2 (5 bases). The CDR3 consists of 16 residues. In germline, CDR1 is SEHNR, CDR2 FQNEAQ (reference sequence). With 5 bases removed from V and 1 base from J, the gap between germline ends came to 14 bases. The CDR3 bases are TGTGCCAGCAGCCCCCTACGGGGAGAGAACACCGGGGAGCTGTTTTTT. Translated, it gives CASSPLRGENTGELFF.

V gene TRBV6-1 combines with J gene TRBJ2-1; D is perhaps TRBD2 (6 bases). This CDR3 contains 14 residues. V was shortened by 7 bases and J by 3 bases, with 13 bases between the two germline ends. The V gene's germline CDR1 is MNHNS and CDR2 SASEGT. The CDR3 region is CASTRESGYNEQFF. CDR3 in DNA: TGTGCCAGCACCCGGGAGTCTGGCTACAATGAGCAGTTCTTC.

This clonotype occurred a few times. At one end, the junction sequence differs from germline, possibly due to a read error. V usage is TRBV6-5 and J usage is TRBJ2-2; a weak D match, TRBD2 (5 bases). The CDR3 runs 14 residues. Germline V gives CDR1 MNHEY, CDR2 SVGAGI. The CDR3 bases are TGTGCCAGCAGTGACTCCTATAGGGAGGGGGAGCTGTTTTTT. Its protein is CASSDSYREGELFF.

CDR3 nucleotide sequence: TGTGCCAGCAGCCAAGGAGGAATACTCTACAATGAGCAGTTCTTC. It specifies CASSQGGILYNEQFF. The chain combines TRBV3-1 with TRBJ2-1; D is uncertain. The germline V gene has CDR1 LGHDT and CDR2 YNNKEL (reference sequence). Trimming removed 1 base at V and 3 bases at J, with 10 bases between. There are 15 residues in the CDR3.

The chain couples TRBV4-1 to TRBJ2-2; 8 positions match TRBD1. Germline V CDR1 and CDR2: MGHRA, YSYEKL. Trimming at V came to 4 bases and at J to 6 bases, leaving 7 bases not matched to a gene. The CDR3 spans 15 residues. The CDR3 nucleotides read TGCGCCAGCAGCCGCCGACAGGGGAATGCCGGGGAGCTGTTTTTT. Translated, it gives CASSRRQGNAGELFF.

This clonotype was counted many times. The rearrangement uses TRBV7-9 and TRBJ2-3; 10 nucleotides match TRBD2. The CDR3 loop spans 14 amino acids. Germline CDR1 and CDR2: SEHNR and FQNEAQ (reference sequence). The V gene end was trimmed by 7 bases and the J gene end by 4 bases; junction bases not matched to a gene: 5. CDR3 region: CASNIGTSADTQYF. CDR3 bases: TGTGCCAGCAACATCGGGACTAGCGCAGATACGCAGTATTTT.

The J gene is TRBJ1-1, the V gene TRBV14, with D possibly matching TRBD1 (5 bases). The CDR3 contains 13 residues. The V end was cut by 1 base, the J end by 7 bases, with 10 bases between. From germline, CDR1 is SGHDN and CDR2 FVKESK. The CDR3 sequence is CASSQGPTVEAFF. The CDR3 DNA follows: TGTGCCAGCAGCCAAGGTCCGACAGTTGAAGCTTTCTTT.

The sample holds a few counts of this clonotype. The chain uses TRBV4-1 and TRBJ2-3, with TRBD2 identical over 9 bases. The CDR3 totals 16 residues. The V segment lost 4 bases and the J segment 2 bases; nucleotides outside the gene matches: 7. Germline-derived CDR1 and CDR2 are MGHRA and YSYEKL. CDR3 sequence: CASSRQTSGFTDTQYF. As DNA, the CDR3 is TGCGCCAGCAGCCGCCAGACTAGCGGCTTCACAGATACGCAGTATTTT.

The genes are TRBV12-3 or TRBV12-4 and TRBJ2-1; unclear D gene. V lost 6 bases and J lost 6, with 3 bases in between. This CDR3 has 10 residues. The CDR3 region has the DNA TGTGCCAGCAGATCCAATGAGCAGTTCTTC. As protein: CASRSNEQFF.

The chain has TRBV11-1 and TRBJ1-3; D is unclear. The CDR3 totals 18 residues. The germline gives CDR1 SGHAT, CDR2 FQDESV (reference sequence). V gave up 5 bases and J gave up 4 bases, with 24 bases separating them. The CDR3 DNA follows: TGTGCCAGCAGCACGAGTCGTGTTATTCGGCGGCCGGGAAACACCATATATTTT. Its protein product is CASSTSRVIRRPGNTIYF.

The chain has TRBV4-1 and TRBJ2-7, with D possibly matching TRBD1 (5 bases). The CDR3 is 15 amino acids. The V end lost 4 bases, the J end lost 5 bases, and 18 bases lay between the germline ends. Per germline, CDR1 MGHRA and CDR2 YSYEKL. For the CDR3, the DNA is TGCGCCAGCAGCCCCAGCTCGACAGATGGGAACGAGCAGTACTTC. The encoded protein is CASSPSSTDGNEQYF.

Here the CDR3 DNA reads TGTGCCAGCAGCTTAAGGGCTAGCGGTGATTACGAGCAGTACTTC. Its protein product is CASSLRASGDYEQYF. The chain employs TRBV13 and TRBJ2-7; 7 bases align to TRBD2. In germline, CDR1 is PRHDT, CDR2 FYEKMQ (reference sequence). The CDR3 sequence is 15 residues long. V was clipped by 2 bases and J by 4 bases; unmatched bases: 8.

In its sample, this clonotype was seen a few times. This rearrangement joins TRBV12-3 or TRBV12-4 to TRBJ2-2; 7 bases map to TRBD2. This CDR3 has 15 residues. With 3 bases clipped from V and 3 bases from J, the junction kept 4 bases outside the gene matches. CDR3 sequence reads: CASSFAGVDTGELFF. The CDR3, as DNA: TGTGCCAGCAGTTTCGCGGGGGTCGACACCGGGGAGCTGTTTTTT.

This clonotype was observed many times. The CDR3, as DNA: TGCGCCAGCAGCCAAGGGACAGGGATTCAGGAGACCCAGTACTTC. It specifies CASSQGTGIQETQYF. The gene calls are TRBV4-3 and TRBJ2-5; 8 bases line up with TRBD1. V was pared by 1 base and J by 5 bases, with 6 bases of the junction left unmatched. This CDR3 is 15 amino acids long. Germline values: CDR1 LGHNA, CDR2 YSLEER.

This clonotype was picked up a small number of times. The CDR3 DNA reads TGTGCCAGCAGCCCGCGGGACGGACCCTACGAGCAGTACTTC. Translation: CASSPRDGPYEQYF. V is TRBV7-9 and J is TRBJ2-7, with D tentatively TRBD2 (6 bases). CDR3 length: 14 amino acids. Germline values: CDR1 SEHNR, CDR2 FQNEAQ (reference sequence). V lost 5 bases to trimming and J lost 2 bases, with 13 bases between them. Combining the CDR3 with reference TRBV7-9 and TRBJ2-7 gives the whole variable domain DTGVSQNPRHKITKRGQNVTFRCDPISEHNRLYWYRQTLGQGPEFLTYFQNEAQLEKSRLLSDRFSAERPKGSFSTLEIQRTEQGDSAMYLCASSPRDGPYEQYFGPGTRLTVT.

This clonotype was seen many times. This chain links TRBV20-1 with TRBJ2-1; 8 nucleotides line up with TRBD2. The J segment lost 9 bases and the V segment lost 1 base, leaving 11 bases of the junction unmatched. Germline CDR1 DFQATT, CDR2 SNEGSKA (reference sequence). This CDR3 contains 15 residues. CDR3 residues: CSARGPGGPIGEQFF. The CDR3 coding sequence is TGCAGTGCTAGAGGTCCGGGAGGGCCGATTGGTGAGCAGTTCTTC.

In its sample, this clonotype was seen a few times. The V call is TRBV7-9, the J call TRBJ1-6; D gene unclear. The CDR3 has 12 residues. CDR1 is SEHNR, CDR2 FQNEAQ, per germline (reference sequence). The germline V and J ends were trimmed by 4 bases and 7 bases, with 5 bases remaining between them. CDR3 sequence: CASSSRNSPLHF. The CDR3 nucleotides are TGTGCCAGCAGCTCCAGAAATTCACCCCTCCACTTT.

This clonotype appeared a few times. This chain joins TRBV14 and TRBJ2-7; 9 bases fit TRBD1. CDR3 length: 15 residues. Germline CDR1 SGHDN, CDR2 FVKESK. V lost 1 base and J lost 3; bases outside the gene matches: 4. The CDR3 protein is CASSQGRDRVYEQYF. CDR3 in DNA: TGTGCCAGCAGCCAAGGCCGGGACAGGGTCTACGAGCAGTACTTC. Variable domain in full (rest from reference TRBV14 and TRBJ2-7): EAGVTQFPSHSVIEKGQTVTLRCDPISGHDNLYWYRRVMGKEIKFLLHFVKESKQDESGMPNNRFLAERTGGTYSTLKVQPAELEDSGVYFCASSQGRDRVYEQYFGPGTRLTVT.

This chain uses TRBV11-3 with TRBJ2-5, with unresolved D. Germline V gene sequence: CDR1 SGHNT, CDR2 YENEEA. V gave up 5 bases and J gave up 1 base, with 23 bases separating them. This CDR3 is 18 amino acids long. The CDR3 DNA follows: TGTGCCAGCAGCCCGCGACCCGCCCCAGGCCTACCCCAAGAGACCCAGTACTTC. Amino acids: CASSPRPAPGLPQETQYF. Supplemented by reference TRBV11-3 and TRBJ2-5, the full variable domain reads EAGVVQSPRYKIIEKKQPVAFWCNPISGHNTLYWYLQNLGQGPELLIRYENEEAVDDSQLPKDRFSAERLKGVDSTLKIQPAELGDSAVYLCASSPRPAPGLPQETQYFGPGTRLLVL.

The CDR3 sequence is CASSLWADSNTGELFF. The CDR3 region has the DNA TGCGCCAGCAGCTTGTGGGCAGACTCCAACACCGGGGAGCTGTTTTTT. The chain recombines TRBV5-1 with TRBJ2-2, with D unclear. CDR3 size: 16 residues. The germline V gene has CDR1 SGHRS and CDR2 YFSETQ. V lost 1 base and J lost 2, with 12 bases in between.

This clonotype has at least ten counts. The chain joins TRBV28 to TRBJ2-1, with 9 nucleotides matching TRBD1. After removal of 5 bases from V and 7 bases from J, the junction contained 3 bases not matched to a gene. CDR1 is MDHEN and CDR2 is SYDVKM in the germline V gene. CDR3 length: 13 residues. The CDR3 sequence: CASSRTGENEQFF. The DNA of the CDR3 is TGTGCCAGCAGTCGGACAGGGGAGAATGAGCAGTTCTTC.

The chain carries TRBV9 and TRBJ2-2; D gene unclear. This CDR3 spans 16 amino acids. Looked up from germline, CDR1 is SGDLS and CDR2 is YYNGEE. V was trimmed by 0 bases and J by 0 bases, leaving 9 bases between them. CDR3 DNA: TGTGCCAGCAGCGTAGGGCAGTTCGCGAACACCGGGGAGCTGTTTTTT. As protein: CASSVGQFANTGELFF.

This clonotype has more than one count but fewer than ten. CDR3 nucleotide sequence: TGTGCCATCAGTGAGCCCGACACTCGGGGGACTGAAGCTTTCTTT. This codes for CAISEPDTRGTEAFF. V gene TRBV10-3 combines with J gene TRBJ1-1; D possibly corresponds to TRBD1 (5 bases). Looked up from germline, CDR1 is ENHRY and CDR2 is SYGVKD. V was shortened by 2 bases and J by 5 bases, with 15 bases between the two germline ends. This CDR3 has 15 amino acids.

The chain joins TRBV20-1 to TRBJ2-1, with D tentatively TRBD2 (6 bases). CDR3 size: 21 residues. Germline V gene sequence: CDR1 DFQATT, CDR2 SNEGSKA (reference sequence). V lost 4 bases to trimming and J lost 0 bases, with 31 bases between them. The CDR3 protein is CSATIPLGLQSYSSSYNEQFF. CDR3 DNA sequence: TGCAGTGCTACGATCCCTTTGGGACTTCAGAGCTACAGCAGCTCCTACAATGAGCAGTTCTTC.

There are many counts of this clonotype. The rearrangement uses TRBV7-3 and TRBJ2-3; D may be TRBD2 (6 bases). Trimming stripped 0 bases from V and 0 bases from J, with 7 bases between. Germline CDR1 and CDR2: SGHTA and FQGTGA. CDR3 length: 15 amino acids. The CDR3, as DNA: TGTGCCAGCAGCTTAACCGGGAGTAGCACAGATACGCAGTATTTT. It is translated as CASSLTGSSTDTQYF.

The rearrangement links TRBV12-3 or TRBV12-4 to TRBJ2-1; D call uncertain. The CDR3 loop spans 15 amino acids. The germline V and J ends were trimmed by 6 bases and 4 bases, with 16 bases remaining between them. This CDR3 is CASRRTARRYNEQFF. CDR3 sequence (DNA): TGTGCCAGCAGACGGACGGCCAGGCGTTACAATGAGCAGTTCTTC.

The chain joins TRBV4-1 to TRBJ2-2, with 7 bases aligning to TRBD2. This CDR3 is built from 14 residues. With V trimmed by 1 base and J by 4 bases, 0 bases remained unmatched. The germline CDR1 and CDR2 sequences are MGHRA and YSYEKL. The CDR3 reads CASSQGLATGELFF. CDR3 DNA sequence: TGCGCCAGCAGCCAAGGACTAGCCACCGGGGAGCTGTTTTTT.

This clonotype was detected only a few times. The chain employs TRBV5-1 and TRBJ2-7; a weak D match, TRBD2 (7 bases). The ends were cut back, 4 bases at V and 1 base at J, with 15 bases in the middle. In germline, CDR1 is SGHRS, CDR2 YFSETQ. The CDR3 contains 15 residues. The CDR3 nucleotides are TGCGCCAGCAGCCCGTCGGCGGGGGCGTCCTACGAGCAGTACTTC. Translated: CASSPSAGASYEQYF.

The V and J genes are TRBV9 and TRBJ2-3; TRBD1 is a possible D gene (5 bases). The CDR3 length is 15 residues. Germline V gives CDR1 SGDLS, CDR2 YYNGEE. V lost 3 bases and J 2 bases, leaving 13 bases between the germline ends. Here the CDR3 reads CASSAERTPTDTQYF. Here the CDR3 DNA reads TGTGCCAGCAGCGCCGAGAGGACACCCACAGATACGCAGTATTTT.